The TCR beta chain under discussion was sequenced for a study of blood T cell repertoires in COVID-19. Study information: Italy, Spain and the United States were the sources of the convalescent and acute COVID-19 samples. PBMCs, B-cell-depleted T cells, or T cells were the source of the cDNA or gDNA that made up the material.

Germline CDR1 MNHEY, CDR2 SMNVEV (reference sequence). The CDR3 totals 16 residues. The junction had 12 bases not matched to a gene; V was cut back by 5 bases and J by 6 bases. In the original processing: Amplification of reference gene primers was used by the study to estimate nucleated cell counts. Generated by immunoSEQ multiplex PCR, the TCRdb table keeps only in-frame clones and is missing some. D and trimming come from the DNA, and the V and J calls and clone size come from that table. This sample has a few hundred thousand clones, with 80% to 90% found just once. V usage is TRBV27 and J usage is TRBJ1-2, with 10 positions matching TRBD1. This sequence originates from a man between 60 and 75 years old who had recovered from COVID-19. The sequencing sample was made of peripheral blood. The chain's CDR3 is CASSKHFTGTGDGYTF. In DNA form, the CDR3 reads TGTGCCAGCAGTAAACACTTCACCGGGACAGGGGATGGCTACACCTTC.